These 9 T cell receptor beta chains came from one sample sequenced in a study of technical replicates of blood from a handful of donors. Some clones are missing from TCRdb's copy, which holds only in-frame ones; the method was immunoSEQ multiplex PCR. The data show some 50,000 clones, 85% to 95% seen once. Sequencing input: T cells isolated from PBMCs. The receptors derive from a human donor in good health.

This clone came up once. The rearrangement uses TRBV18 and TRBJ1-4; 7 nucleotides align to TRBD1. CDR1 and CDR2 from the germline V gene are KGHSH and LQKENI. V shed 5 bases and J 5 bases; nucleotides not matched to a gene: 2. This CDR3 is built from 13 residues. Here the CDR3 reads CASSKGQNEKLFF. The DNA for the CDR3 is TGTGCCAGCTCAAAGGGACAGAATGAAAAACTGTTTTTT.

The gene calls are TRBV7-9 and TRBJ2-2; D remains unclear. Germline CDR1 SEHNR, CDR2 FQNEAQ (reference sequence). CDR3 length: 14 residues. V was cut by 3 bases and J by 4 bases, with 9 bases left in between. CDR3 in DNA: TGTGCCAGCAGCTTGTCCCTTAGCACCGGGGAGCTGTTTTTT. Translated: CASSLSLSTGELFF.

The chain uses TRBV18 and TRBJ1-3; D is unresolved. Germline CDR1 KGHSH, CDR2 LQKENI. The V and J ends lost 0 bases and 2 bases respectively, with 5 bases between them. The CDR3 is made up of 14 amino acids. CDR3 residues: CASSPPTTGNTIYF. Written as DNA, the CDR3 is TGTGCCAGCTCACCACCGACAACTGGAAACACCATATATTTT.

The chain uses TRBV11-2 and TRBJ2-7; 9 bases are shared with TRBD2. J gave up 0 bases and V 6 bases, and 3 bases lay outside the gene matches. CDR1 is SGHAT and CDR2 is FQNNGV in the germline V gene. This CDR3 has 14 amino acids. The CDR3 loop reads CASSPTSGSYEQYF. For the CDR3, the DNA is TGTGCCAGCAGTCCGACTAGCGGCTCCTACGAGCAGTACTTC.

The chain links TRBV5-1 to TRBJ1-2; D ambiguous. CDR1 is SGHRS, CDR2 YFSETQ, per germline. V was pared by 5 bases and J by 0 bases, with 11 bases between. The CDR3 totals 14 residues. The CDR3 nucleotides are TGCGCCAGCAGGGAGTCGGCAGCTAACTATGGCTACACCTTC. This encodes CASRESAANYGYTF.

The V call is TRBV7-3, the J call TRBJ2-7, with D tentatively TRBD1 (6 bases). The CDR3 runs 16 residues. V shed 1 base and J shed 6 bases, with 19 bases lying between them. From germline, CDR1 is SGHTA and CDR2 FQGTGA. CDR3 region: CASSLSPGRGFGEQYF. In DNA, the CDR3 is TGTGCCAGCAGCTTAAGTCCCGGCAGGGGCTTCGGCGAGCAGTACTTC.

The chain joins TRBV5-1 to TRBJ1-5, with 8 bases that match TRBD1. In germline, CDR1 is SGHRS, CDR2 YFSETQ. The CDR3 runs 14 residues. V shed 2 bases and J 7 bases; nucleotides not matched to a gene: 5. The DNA for the CDR3 is TGCGCCAGCAGCTTCGGACAGGGAGGACAGCCCCAGCATTTT. Protein: CASSFGQGGQPQHF.

The rearrangement uses TRBV28 and TRBJ1-2; 10 nucleotides align to TRBD1. This CDR3 is built from 18 residues. The ends lost 8 bases at V and 4 bases at J; junction bases unmatched: 19. Germline loops: CDR1 MDHEN, CDR2 SYDVKM. The CDR3, as DNA: TGTGCCAGCCAGCCCGCTCCCGGGACAGGGGTGGATACCTATGGCTACACCTTC. Translated: CASQPAPGTGVDTYGYTF.

This clone was observed a single time. The genes are TRBV28 and TRBJ2-7; 7 positions match TRBD2. This CDR3 has 15 amino acids. CDR1 and CDR2 from the germline V gene are MDHEN and SYDVKM. V was pared by 8 bases and J by 0 bases, with 10 bases of the junction left unmatched. This CDR3 is CASGLWVAGSYEQYF. Written as DNA, the CDR3 is TGTGCCAGCGGCCTTTGGGTAGCGGGCTCCTACGAGCAGTACTTC.